Below are 20 T cell receptor beta chains sequenced from a single sample in a study of T cell changes during pregnancy in multiple sclerosis. Method: immunoSEQ multiplex PCR; TCRdb's copy keeps in-frame clones and lacks some. The sample has fewer than 50,000 clones, roughly 93% seen once. The sample consisted of CD8+ T cells from peripheral blood mononuclear cells, taken in the first trimester of pregnancy. All receptors derive from a female donor with multiple sclerosis, enrolled in a pregnancy study.

This chain joins TRBV15 and TRBJ2-2, with 10 bases matching TRBD1. The germline V gene encodes CDR1 LNHNV and CDR2 YYDKDF (reference sequence). J lost 4 bases, V lost 1 base, and 3 bases had no gene match. There are 16 residues in the CDR3. In DNA, the CDR3 is TGTGCCACCAGCAGAGTGGGACAGGGGTTCACCGGGGAGCTGTTTTTT. Translated: CATSRVGQGFTGELFF.

The CDR3 region has the DNA TGTGCCAGCAGCGGTGACAGGGGGAACACTGAAGCTTTCTTT. It is translated as CASSGDRGNTEAFF. V usage is TRBV5-8 and J usage is TRBJ1-1; TRBD1 matches 8 bases. V dropped 4 bases and J dropped 1; count of bases not matched to a gene: 3. Germline CDR1 reads SGHTS; CDR2 reads YDEGEE. The CDR3 is made up of 14 amino acids.

The chain carries TRBV5-1 and TRBJ2-1; D perhaps matches TRBD2 (5 bases). In germline, CDR1 is SGHRS, CDR2 YFSETQ. Trimming cost V 4 bases and J 7 bases, with 18 bases left between them. The CDR3 has 15 residues. CDR3 sequence: CASSHLFNGMNEQFF. The CDR3 nucleotides read TGCGCCAGCAGCCACCTTTTTAACGGGATGAATGAGCAGTTCTTC.

The chain uses TRBV7-7 and TRBJ2-2; 9 positions match TRBD1. The CDR3 totals 16 residues. Looked up from germline, CDR1 is SSHAT and CDR2 is FNYEAQ (reference sequence). Losses at the gene ends were 5 bases for V and 3 bases for J; bases not matched to a gene: 7. The DNA of the CDR3 is TGTGCCAGCAGCCCCACCGGGACAGGGTACACCGGGGAGCTGTTTTTT. Protein sequence: CASSPTGTGYTGELFF.

The V gene is TRBV15, the J gene TRBJ2-1, with a tentative D call TRBD2 (6 bases). This CDR3 comprises 14 residues. The ends were cut back, 1 base at V and 7 bases at J, with 11 bases in the middle. Germline V gene data show CDR1 as LNHNV and CDR2 as YYDKDF (reference sequence). The CDR3 bases are TGTGCCACCAGCAGAGGATTACGGGGGAATGAGCAGTTCTTC. Amino acids: CATSRGLRGNEQFF.

The genes are TRBV19 and TRBJ2-3, with 12 bases aligning to TRBD2. Germline V gene data show CDR1 as LNHDA and CDR2 as SQIVND (reference sequence). Unmatched junction bases numbered 9, after V lost 7 bases and J lost 4 bases. The CDR3 sequence is 16 residues long. CDR3 loop: CASNPSLAGGPDTQYF. As DNA, the CDR3 is TGTGCCAGTAACCCCTCCCTAGCGGGGGGGCCAGATACGCAGTATTTT.

This chain's CDR3 is CAITEGDGQFF. The CDR3 DNA sequence: TGTGCCATTACAGAGGGAGACGGGCAGTTCTTC. This sequence joins TRBV28 and TRBJ2-1; D possibly corresponds to TRBD2 (5 bases). This CDR3 comprises 11 residues. The ends were cut back, 10 bases at V and 12 bases at J, with 16 bases in the middle. In germline, CDR1 is MDHEN, CDR2 SYDVKM.

The CDR3 DNA is TGTGCCAGCAGAGGAAGACAAGGGGGCAACTATGGCTACACCTTC. It codes for CASRGRQGGNYGYTF. The chain is built from TRBV9 and TRBJ1-2; 7 positions agree with TRBD1. Germline V lookup: CDR1 SGDLS, CDR2 YYNGEE. CDR3 length equals 15 residues. Germline trimming cut 5 bases from V and 2 bases from J; bases unmatched to any gene: 9.

The genes are TRBV7-6 and TRBJ2-5; 9 bases align to TRBD2. The J segment lost 9 bases and the V segment lost 5 bases, leaving 10 bases of the junction unmatched. This CDR3 is built from 14 residues. Germline loops: CDR1 SGHVS, CDR2 FNYEAQ. Here the CDR3 reads CASSRTSAPRAQYF. The CDR3 DNA sequence: TGTGCCAGCAGCCGGACTAGCGCCCCGAGGGCCCAGTACTTC.

The CDR3 sequence: CASSLPPPMAGIEEKLFF. In nucleotides, the CDR3 is TGTGCCAGCAGCTTACCCCCGCCGATGGCAGGGATTGAGGAAAAACTGTTTTTT. The rearrangement links TRBV7-9 to TRBJ1-4; D perhaps matches TRBD1 (5 bases). Germline CDR1 reads SEHNR; CDR2 reads FQNEAQ (reference sequence). Trimming took 2 bases from V and 8 from J, leaving 24 bases between them. The CDR3 covers 18 residues.

This chain links TRBV7-9 with TRBJ2-7; TRBD1 matches 9 bases. The germline V gene encodes CDR1 SEHNR and CDR2 FQNEAQ (reference sequence). The CDR3 totals 15 residues. The V and J ends lost 3 bases and 5 bases, in that order; junction bases with no gene match: 8. CDR3 coding DNA: TGTGCCAGCAGCTTTTCCGGGACAGGGCCCAACGAGCAGTACTTC. Translated: CASSFSGTGPNEQYF. Variable domain in full (rest from reference TRBV7-9 and TRBJ2-7): DTGVSQNPRHKITKRGQNVTFRCDPISEHNRLYWYRQTLGQGPEFLTYFQNEAQLEKSRLLSDRFSAERPKGSFSTLEIQRTEQGDSAMYLCASSFSGTGPNEQYFGPGTRLTVT.

The J gene is TRBJ1-1, the V gene TRBV29-1; D remains ambiguous. The CDR3 is 14 residues long. Trimming took 7 bases from V and 1 from J, leaving 16 bases between them. CDR1 SQVTM and CDR2 ANQGSEA come from the germline V gene. The CDR3 sequence is CSAIHGGGNTEAFF. CDR3 bases: TGCAGCGCTATACACGGCGGCGGGAACACTGAAGCTTTCTTT. Combining the CDR3 with reference TRBV29-1 and TRBJ1-1 gives the whole variable domain SAVISQKPSRDICQRGTSLTIQCQVDSQVTMMFWYRQQPGQSLTLIATANQGSEATYESGFVIDKFPISRPNLTFSTLTVSNMSPEDSSIYLCSAIHGGGNTEAFFGQGTRLTVV.

The chain employs TRBV9 and TRBJ1-1; perhaps TRBD1 as D (6 bases). Per germline, CDR1 SGDLS and CDR2 YYNGEE. The CDR3 is made up of 15 amino acids. The germline V and J ends were trimmed by 3 bases and 0 bases, with 12 bases remaining between them. CDR3 residues: CASSEQGNLNTEAFF. CDR3 coding DNA: TGTGCCAGCAGCGAACAGGGCAACTTGAACACTGAAGCTTTCTTT.

The rearrangement uses TRBV7-2 and TRBJ2-4; 9 nucleotides agree with TRBD1. Germline V gives CDR1 SGHTA, CDR2 FQGNSA. This CDR3 region has 14 residues. The V gene end was trimmed by 7 bases and the J gene end by 6 bases; junction bases not matched to a gene: 7. CDR3 region: CASTSRDRANIQYF. DNA of the CDR3: TGTGCCAGCACCTCCCGGGACAGGGCAAACATTCAGTACTTC. The full variable domain, completed using reference TRBV7-2 and TRBJ2-4, is GAGVSQSPSNKVTEKGKDVELRCDPISGHTALYWYRQSLGQGLEFLIYFQGNSAPDKSGLPSDRFSAERTGGSVSTLTIQRTQQEDSAVYLCASTSRDRANIQYFGAGTRLSVL.

This rearrangement joins TRBV9 to TRBJ1-5, with TRBD1 as a possible D gene (6 bases). CDR1 SGDLS and CDR2 YYNGEE come from the germline V gene. The CDR3 runs 15 residues. Trimming left V 3 bases short and J 9 bases short, with 19 bases between. CDR3 sequence: CASSAEPQGSGPQHF. The CDR3 bases are TGTGCCAGCAGCGCCGAGCCGCAGGGGAGTGGGCCCCAGCATTTT.

This sequence joins TRBV2 and TRBJ2-2; the match to TRBD1 covers 10 bases. The J segment lost 3 bases and the V segment lost 4 bases, leaving 17 bases of the junction unmatched. This CDR3 comprises 20 residues. CDR1 is SNHLY and CDR2 is FYNNEI in the germline V gene. The CDR3 reads CASSASRLVGGTGDTGELFF. In DNA, the CDR3 is TGTGCCAGCAGTGCTTCCAGGCTAGTGGGCGGGACAGGGGACACCGGGGAGCTGTTTTTT.

The rearrangement links TRBV10-1 to TRBJ2-7; TRBD2 matches 12 bases. The CDR3 is 17 residues long. Germline values: CDR1 WNHNN, CDR2 SYGVQD (reference sequence). V gave up 4 bases and J gave up 3 bases; unmatched junction bases: 10. In DNA form, the CDR3 reads TGCGCCAGCAGTGGAGTTACACGGACTAGCGGGAACTACGAGCAGTACTTC. Encoded protein: CASSGVTRTSGNYEQYF.

V gene TRBV7-9 combines with J gene TRBJ2-5; a weak D match, TRBD1 (6 bases). Germline CDR1 SEHNR, CDR2 FQNEAQ (reference sequence). Trimming removed 5 bases from V and 5 bases from J, with 18 bases in between. The CDR3 spans 15 residues. The CDR3 DNA reads as TGTGCCAGCAGCGACCCATCGGGACAAATTGAGACCCAGTACTTC. As protein: CASSDPSGQIETQYF.

In nucleotides, the CDR3 is TGTGCCAGCAGTTACGGGTTAGCAGCGTTCAATGAGCAGTTCTTC. Its protein product is CASSYGLAAFNEQFF. The rearrangement joins TRBV6-5 to TRBJ2-1, with unresolved D. Germline V gene sequence: CDR1 MNHEY, CDR2 SVGAGI. This CDR3 has 15 amino acids. The V gene lost 2 bases and the J gene lost 6 bases, with 14 bases spanning the gap.

The chain employs TRBV7-9 and TRBJ2-3; D uncertain. V gave up 6 bases and J gave up 3 bases, with 19 bases separating them. The V gene's germline CDR1 is SEHNR and CDR2 FQNEAQ (reference sequence). The CDR3 consists of 16 residues. The CDR3: CASSSPSGSGTDTQYF. The CDR3 DNA reads TGTGCCAGCAGTTCCCCCTCCGGGTCCGGAACAGATACGCAGTATTTT.